This is a list of T cell receptor beta chains from one sample in a study of identical twins. TCRdb reanalysed the 5' RACE reads using MiXCR and keeps one entry per CDR3 protein. In the table there are 1.5 million to 2 million distinct CDR3 sequences, roughly a third of which are singletons. Sequencing was performed on cord blood. The receptors come from a newborn girl in good health. The CDR3 runs from the conserved cysteine through the conserved F or W. Each record gives: V gene, D gene, clone size, J gene, CDR3 DNA, CDR3 protein. The D gene is left open where the match is weak. Size is omitted from some rows. Given values are once, few, many or a class for expanded clones.

v_gene: TRBV7-8; d_gene: TRBD1; abundance: few; j_gene: TRBJ2-3; CDR3nt: TGTGCCAGCAGTTTGACTATCAGGGGGATGGATACGCAGTATTTT; CDR3aa: CASSLTIRGMDTQYF
v_gene: TRBV19; d_gene: NA; abundance: NA; j_gene: TRBJ2-1; CDR3nt: TGTGCCAGTACCCTATCTAGCGTAGATTTCTATGAGCAGTTCTTC; CDR3aa: CASTLSSVDFYEQFF
v_gene: TRBV24-1; d_gene: NA; abundance: NA; j_gene: TRBJ2-2; CDR3nt: TGTGCCACCAGTGACCCCCCCGTCCGGGAGCTGTTTTTT; CDR3aa: CATSDPPVRELFF
v_gene: TRBV20-1; d_gene: TRBD2; abundance: NA; j_gene: TRBJ2-3; CDR3nt: TGCAGTGCTAGAGTCGGGACTAGCGGTACAGATACGCAGTATTTT; CDR3aa: CSARVGTSGTDTQYF
v_gene: TRBV12-3/TRBV12-4; d_gene: NA; abundance: few; j_gene: TRBJ2-7; CDR3nt: TGTGCCAGCAGCCTACGTCCCGGGGATCACTACGAGCAGTACTTC; CDR3aa: CASSLRPGDHYEQYF
v_gene: TRBV5-1; d_gene: TRBD2; abundance: NA; j_gene: TRBJ2-7; CDR3nt: TGCGCCAGCAGCTTGGCCATGCGGGGGGGCGAGACCAAGTACTTC; CDR3aa: CASSLAMRGGETKYF
v_gene: TRBV15; d_gene: NA; abundance: NA; j_gene: TRBJ1-3; CDR3nt: TGTGCCACCAGCAGGGCATTGGGGGGCATTGGGAACACCATATATTTT; CDR3aa: CATSRALGGIGNTIYF
v_gene: TRBV7-2; d_gene: NA; abundance: few; j_gene: TRBJ2-3; CDR3nt: TGTGCCAGCAGCTTAGCCATCCAGGGTACAGATACGCAGTATTTT; CDR3aa: CASSLAIQGTDTQYF
v_gene: TRBV5-6; d_gene: NA; abundance: NA; j_gene: TRBJ1-4; CDR3nt: TGTGCCAGCAGCCAGACTGGGGCTGAAAAACTGTTTTTT; CDR3aa: CASSQTGAEKLFF
v_gene: TRBV5-1; d_gene: TRBD2; abundance: NA; j_gene: TRBJ2-2; CDR3nt: TGCGCCAGCAGCTTGGCCGGAGGGACTAGCGGGACCGGGGAGCTGTTTTTT; CDR3aa: CASSLAGGTSGTGELFF
v_gene: TRBV11-2; d_gene: NA; abundance: few; j_gene: TRBJ2-7; CDR3nt: TGTGCCAGCAGCACTAGGGACTGGAGCTCCTACGAGCAGTACTTC; CDR3aa: CASSTRDWSSYEQYF
v_gene: TRBV2; d_gene: NA; abundance: NA; j_gene: TRBJ2-2; CDR3nt: TGTGCCAGCAGTGAACGGCTCAGCCCCACCGGGGAGCTGTTTTTT; CDR3aa: CASSERLSPTGELFF
v_gene: TRBV18; d_gene: NA; abundance: NA; j_gene: TRBJ1-2; CDR3nt: TGTGCCAGCTCACGACACGTGGCAGAGGGCTACACCTTC; CDR3aa: CASSRHVAEGYTF
v_gene: TRBV9; d_gene: NA; abundance: few; j_gene: TRBJ2-7; CDR3nt: TGTGCCAGCAGCGTAGGAAACGCGGGGGCCTACAATGAGCAGTACTTC; CDR3aa: CASSVGNAGAYNEQYF
v_gene: TRBV3-1; d_gene: TRBD2; abundance: NA; j_gene: TRBJ2-5; CDR3nt: TGTGCCAGCAGAACTAGCGGGAAATACAATGAGCAGTACTTC; CDR3aa: CASRTSGKYNEQYF
v_gene: TRBV7-6; d_gene: NA; abundance: NA; j_gene: TRBJ1-5; CDR3nt: TGTGCCAGCAGCTTAGGGGGTAATCCGCCCCAGCATTTT; CDR3aa: CASSLGGNPPQHF
v_gene: TRBV7-9; d_gene: TRBD2; abundance: few; j_gene: TRBJ2-3; CDR3nt: TGTGCCAGCAGCGCCAGCGGGAGGATCACAGATACGCAGTATTTT; CDR3aa: CASSASGRITDTQYF
v_gene: TRBV5-1; d_gene: NA; abundance: NA; j_gene: TRBJ2-3; CDR3nt: TGCGCCAGCAGCTTGGTGAGGGAGAGCCCAGATACGCAGTATTTT; CDR3aa: CASSLVRESPDTQYF
v_gene: TRBV4-1; d_gene: NA; abundance: NA; j_gene: TRBJ2-4; CDR3nt: TGCGCCAGCAGCCAAGTCCCAGGGGAGGCCAAAAACATTCAGTACTTC; CDR3aa: CASSQVPGEAKNIQYF
v_gene: TRBV7-2; d_gene: TRBD2; abundance: NA; j_gene: TRBJ2-3; CDR3nt: TGTGCCAGCAGCTTACTTCACAGGGCTAGCGGGAATATCACAGATACGCAGTATTTT; CDR3aa: CASSLLHRASGNITDTQYF
v_gene: TRBV6-6; d_gene: TRBD1; abundance: many; j_gene: TRBJ2-7; CDR3nt: TGTGCCAGCAGTTACTCTCCGGGACAGGGCTACGAGCAGTACTTC; CDR3aa: CASSYSPGQGYEQYF
v_gene: TRBV6-6; d_gene: NA; abundance: many; j_gene: TRBJ2-5; CDR3nt: TGTGCCAGCAGTTACTCGCTAGGGGAGACCCAGTACTTC; CDR3aa: CASSYSLGETQYF
v_gene: TRBV6-1; d_gene: TRBD2; abundance: NA; j_gene: TRBJ2-5; CDR3nt: TGTGCCAGCAGTGTTCGCGGGGGGTTTGAGACCCAGTACTTC; CDR3aa: CASSVRGGFETQYF
v_gene: TRBV9; d_gene: NA; abundance: NA; j_gene: TRBJ2-7; CDR3nt: TGTGCCAGCAGCGTAGGGGAGCGGCTCGCCTACGAGCAGTACTTC; CDR3aa: CASSVGERLAYEQYF
v_gene: TRBV12-3/TRBV12-4; d_gene: NA; abundance: many; j_gene: TRBJ1-6; CDR3nt: TGTGCCAGCAGTTGGGGACTGTCCTATAATTCACCCCTCCACTTT; CDR3aa: CASSWGLSYNSPLHF
v_gene: TRBV7-9; d_gene: TRBD2; abundance: few; j_gene: TRBJ2-3; CDR3nt: TGTGCCAGCAGCCCCTACCCCGGACTAGTTAGCACAGATACGCAGTATTTT; CDR3aa: CASSPYPGLVSTDTQYF
v_gene: TRBV20-1; d_gene: NA; abundance: few; j_gene: TRBJ2-3; CDR3nt: TGCAGGCCGGGCCTAGCGATCAGCACAGATACGCAGTATTTT; CDR3aa: CRPGLAISTDTQYF
v_gene: TRBV20-1; d_gene: NA; abundance: few; j_gene: TRBJ1-4; CDR3nt: TGCAGTGCTAGAGATAAAAAGGCAGGCACAACTAATGAAAAACTGTTTTTT; CDR3aa: CSARDKKAGTTNEKLFF
v_gene: TRBV28; d_gene: TRBD2; abundance: NA; j_gene: TRBJ2-1; CDR3nt: TGTGCCAGCAGTTTAATATTGCTAGCGGGAGGGCCCGGGGAGCAGTTCTTC; CDR3aa: CASSLILLAGGPGEQFF
v_gene: TRBV7-8; d_gene: TRBD2; abundance: NA; j_gene: TRBJ2-1; CDR3nt: TGTGCCAGCAGCTTAGGACTAGCTAGAACCAATTACAATGAGCAGTTCTTC; CDR3aa: CASSLGLARTNYNEQFF
v_gene: TRBV2; d_gene: NA; abundance: NA; j_gene: TRBJ2-1; CDR3nt: TGTGCCAGCACCTTCGGTGGGGTGACCTACAATGAGCAGTTCTTC; CDR3aa: CASTFGGVTYNEQFF
v_gene: TRBV7-9; d_gene: NA; abundance: NA; j_gene: TRBJ1-4; CDR3nt: TGTGCCAGCAGCGTCTCCGGGGTTGGGGAAAAACTGTTTTTT; CDR3aa: CASSVSGVGEKLFF
v_gene: TRBV7-9; d_gene: NA; abundance: few; j_gene: TRBJ1-4; CDR3nt: TGTGCCAGCAGCGAGGGGCGGGAAAAACTGTTTTTT; CDR3aa: CASSEGREKLFF
v_gene: TRBV20-1; d_gene: TRBD1; abundance: once; j_gene: TRBJ1-2; CDR3nt: TGCATGGGGACAGGCGTCGCTAACTATGGCTACACCTTC; CDR3aa: CMGTGVANYGYTF
v_gene: TRBV20-1; d_gene: NA; abundance: NA; j_gene: TRBJ1-4; CDR3nt: TGCAGTGCTAGTAAAAGTTGGGGGTTTGAAAAACTGTTTTTT; CDR3aa: CSASKSWGFEKLFF
v_gene: TRBV7-9; d_gene: NA; abundance: NA; j_gene: TRBJ1-2; CDR3nt: TGTGCCAGCAGCTTAGTTGGGGAGAGCTACACCTTC; CDR3aa: CASSLVGESYTF
v_gene: TRBV30; d_gene: NA; abundance: NA; j_gene: TRBJ1-2; CDR3nt: TGTGCCTGGACAGAATCTAACTATGGCTACACCTTC; CDR3aa: CAWTESNYGYTF
v_gene: TRBV6-2/TRBV6-3; d_gene: NA; abundance: NA; j_gene: TRBJ2-5; CDR3nt: TGTGCCAGCAGACGACCGATACAAGAGACCCAGTACTTC; CDR3aa: CASRRPIQETQYF
v_gene: TRBV28; d_gene: TRBD1; abundance: few; j_gene: TRBJ2-5; CDR3nt: TGTGCCAGCAGTTTATGGGACAGGGGGGGCCCCCAAGAGACCCAGTACTTC; CDR3aa: CASSLWDRGGPQETQYF
v_gene: TRBV3-1; d_gene: TRBD2; abundance: few; j_gene: TRBJ2-7; CDR3nt: TGTGCCAGCAGCCAAGCGGGGGGTGTCCACGAGCAGTACTTC; CDR3aa: CASSQAGGVHEQYF
v_gene: TRBV3-1; d_gene: NA; abundance: few; j_gene: TRBJ2-3; CDR3nt: TGTGCCAGCAGCCAAGTATCCGATGATACGCAGTATTTT; CDR3aa: CASSQVSDDTQYF
v_gene: TRBV15; d_gene: NA; abundance: NA; j_gene: TRBJ1-2; CDR3nt: TGTGCCACCAGCAGAGATACAGTGAACTATGGCTACACCTTC; CDR3aa: CATSRDTVNYGYTF
v_gene: TRBV5-1; d_gene: TRBD2; abundance: few; j_gene: TRBJ2-5; CDR3nt: TGCGCCAGCAGCTTGGTGGCAGCGGGAGGGGAGACCCAGTACTTC; CDR3aa: CASSLVAAGGETQYF
v_gene: TRBV5-6; d_gene: TRBD2; abundance: once; j_gene: TRBJ2-7; CDR3nt: TGTGCCAGCAGCTTATTAGGGACTAGCGGGAGCGAGCAGTACTTC; CDR3aa: CASSLLGTSGSEQYF
v_gene: TRBV5-6; d_gene: TRBD2; abundance: few; j_gene: TRBJ2-5; CDR3nt: TGTGCCAGCAGCTTGAAGGCACTAGCGTTCCAAGAGACCCAGTACTTC; CDR3aa: CASSLKALAFQETQYF
v_gene: TRBV10-1; d_gene: TRBD1; abundance: NA; j_gene: TRBJ1-1; CDR3nt: TGCGCCAGCAGTAGGGACAGGTATAACACTGAAGCTTTCTTT; CDR3aa: CASSRDRYNTEAFF
v_gene: TRBV27; d_gene: NA; abundance: NA; j_gene: TRBJ2-7; CDR3nt: TGTGCCAGCAGTTTGTCGGCCAACCCTTCCTACGAGCAGTACTTC; CDR3aa: CASSLSANPSYEQYF
v_gene: TRBV27; d_gene: TRBD2; abundance: few; j_gene: TRBJ2-3; CDR3nt: TGTGCCAGCAGTTTACGCTCGGCTAGCGGGAGGTACACAGATACGCAGTATTTT; CDR3aa: CASSLRSASGRYTDTQYF
v_gene: TRBV27; d_gene: TRBD2; abundance: few; j_gene: TRBJ2-5; CDR3nt: TGTGCCAGCAGTACCCGGACTAGCGGGAGGTCGTGGGAGACCCAGTACTTC; CDR3aa: CASSTRTSGRSWETQYF
v_gene: TRBV12-3/TRBV12-4; d_gene: TRBD1; abundance: NA; j_gene: TRBJ1-3; CDR3nt: TGTGCCGGCAGTTTGACAGGGTCTGGAAACACCATATATTTT; CDR3aa: CAGSLTGSGNTIYF
v_gene: TRBV27; d_gene: NA; abundance: NA; j_gene: TRBJ2-5; CDR3nt: TGTGCCAGCAGTTTATACCGTGGCTTAAAAGAGACCCAGTACTTC; CDR3aa: CASSLYRGLKETQYF
v_gene: TRBV27; d_gene: NA; abundance: NA; j_gene: TRBJ1-1; CDR3nt: TGTGCCAGCAGTTTATCAGTGAGGACTGAAGCTTTCTTT; CDR3aa: CASSLSVRTEAFF
v_gene: TRBV9; d_gene: TRBD2; abundance: NA; j_gene: TRBJ2-7; CDR3nt: TGTGCCAGCAGCGTAAGGGGACTAGCGGGAGGGCCGATCTACAATGAGCAGTACTTC; CDR3aa: CASSVRGLAGGPIYNEQYF
v_gene: TRBV5-1; d_gene: NA; abundance: few; j_gene: TRBJ2-5; CDR3nt: TGCGCCAGCAGCGTAACCGGGACGAGAGAAGAGACCCAGTACTTC; CDR3aa: CASSVTGTREETQYF
v_gene: TRBV4-1; d_gene: NA; abundance: many; j_gene: TRBJ2-1; CDR3nt: TGCGCCAGCAGCCAAGATGGTCTACTGAGCTCCTACAATGAGCAGTTCTTC; CDR3aa: CASSQDGLLSSYNEQFF
v_gene: TRBV12-3/TRBV12-4; d_gene: NA; abundance: NA; j_gene: TRBJ2-1; CDR3nt: TGTGCCAGCAGTTTAACCCCCCTCGGGGACTCCTACAATGAGCAGTTCTTC; CDR3aa: CASSLTPLGDSYNEQFF
v_gene: TRBV29-1; d_gene: NA; abundance: many; j_gene: TRBJ2-3; CDR3nt: TGCAGCGTTCGCTCTAGCACAGATACGCAGTATTTT; CDR3aa: CSVRSSTDTQYF
v_gene: TRBV2; d_gene: NA; abundance: NA; j_gene: TRBJ2-3; CDR3nt: TGTGCCAGCAGGTTCTTCAGCGAGAGGGGTGGCACAGATACGCAGTATTTT; CDR3aa: CASRFFSERGGTDTQYF
v_gene: TRBV27; d_gene: NA; abundance: NA; j_gene: TRBJ2-3; CDR3nt: TGTGCCAGCAGGCAAACAGGACCGCTAATCACAGATACGCAGTATTTT; CDR3aa: CASRQTGPLITDTQYF
v_gene: TRBV20-1; d_gene: TRBD1; abundance: once; j_gene: TRBJ2-7; CDR3nt: TGCAGTGCTAGAAGGACAGGGGGCTCCGAGCAGTACTTC; CDR3aa: CSARRTGGSEQYF